The present T cell receptor beta chain was sequenced within a study of T cells in localized non-small cell lung cancer. Study-level results: A median of roughly 52 of the top 100 tumor clones appeared in adjacent lung, which was paired and uninvolved. Patients showing higher blood T cell density tended to see longer overall survival.

The CDR3 is made up of 13 amino acids. Germline lookup yields CDR1 GTSNPN and CDR2 SVGIG (reference sequence). Trimming took 5 bases from V and 2 from J; bases not matched to a gene: 4. The protocol was immunoSEQ multiplex PCR, while the TCRdb copy is restricted to in-frame clones and leaves out a portion. Of about 30,000 clones detected, 87% appear once; the ten largest clones hold nearly 7%. This clone was recorded once. As yet, its antigen is unknown. The chain combines TRBV30 with TRBJ2-7; 9 bases map to TRBD1. This sequence was found in a male donor at least 60 years old with stage I lung adenocarcinoma. The source was peripheral blood, collected before any cancer treatment. The CDR3 here is CAWGTGRAYEQYF. CDR3 DNA sequence: TGTGCCTGGGGGACAGGGAGAGCCTACGAGCAGTACTTC.